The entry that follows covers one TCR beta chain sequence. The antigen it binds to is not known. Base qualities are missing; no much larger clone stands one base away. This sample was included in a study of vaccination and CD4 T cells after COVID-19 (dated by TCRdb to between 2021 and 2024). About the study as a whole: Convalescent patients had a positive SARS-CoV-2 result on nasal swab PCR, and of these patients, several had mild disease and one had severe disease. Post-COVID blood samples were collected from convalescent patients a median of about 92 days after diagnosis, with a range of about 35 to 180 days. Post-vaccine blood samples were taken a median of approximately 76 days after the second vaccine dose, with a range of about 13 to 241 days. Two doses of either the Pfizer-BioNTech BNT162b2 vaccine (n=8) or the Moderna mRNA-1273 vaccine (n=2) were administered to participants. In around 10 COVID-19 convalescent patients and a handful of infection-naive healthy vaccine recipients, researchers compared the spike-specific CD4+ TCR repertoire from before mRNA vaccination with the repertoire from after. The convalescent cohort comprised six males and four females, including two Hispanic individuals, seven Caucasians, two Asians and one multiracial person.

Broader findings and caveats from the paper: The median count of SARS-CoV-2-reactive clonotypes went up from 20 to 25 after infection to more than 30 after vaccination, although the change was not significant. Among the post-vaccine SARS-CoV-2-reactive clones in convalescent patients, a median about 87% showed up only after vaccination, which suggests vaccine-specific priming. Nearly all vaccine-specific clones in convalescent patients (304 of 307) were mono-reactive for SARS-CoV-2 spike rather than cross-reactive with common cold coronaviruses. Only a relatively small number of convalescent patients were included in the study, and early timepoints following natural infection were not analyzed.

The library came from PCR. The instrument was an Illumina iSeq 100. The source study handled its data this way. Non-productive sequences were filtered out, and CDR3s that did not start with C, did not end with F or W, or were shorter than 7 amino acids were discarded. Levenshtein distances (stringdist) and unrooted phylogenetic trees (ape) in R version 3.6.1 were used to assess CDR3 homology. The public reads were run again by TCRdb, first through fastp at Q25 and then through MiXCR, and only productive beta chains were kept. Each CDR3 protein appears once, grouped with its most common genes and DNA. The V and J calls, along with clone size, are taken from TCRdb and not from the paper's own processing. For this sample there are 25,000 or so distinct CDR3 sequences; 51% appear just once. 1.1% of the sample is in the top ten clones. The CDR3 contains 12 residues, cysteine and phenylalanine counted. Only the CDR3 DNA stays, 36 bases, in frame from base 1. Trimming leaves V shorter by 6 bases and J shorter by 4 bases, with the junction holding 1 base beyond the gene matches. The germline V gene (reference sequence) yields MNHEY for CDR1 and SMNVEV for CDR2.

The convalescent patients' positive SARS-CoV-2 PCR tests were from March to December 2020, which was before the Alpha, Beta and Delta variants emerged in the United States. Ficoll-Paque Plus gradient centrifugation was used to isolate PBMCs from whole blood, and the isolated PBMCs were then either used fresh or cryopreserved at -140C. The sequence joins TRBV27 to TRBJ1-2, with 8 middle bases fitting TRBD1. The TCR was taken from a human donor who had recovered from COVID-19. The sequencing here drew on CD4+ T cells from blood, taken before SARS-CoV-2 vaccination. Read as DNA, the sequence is TGTGCCAGCAGCGGACAGGGCTATGGCTACACCTTC. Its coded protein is CASSGQGYGYTF.